Listed below are T cell receptor beta chains from one sample, sequenced in a study of blood T cell repertoires in COVID-19. Assay used: immunoSEQ multiplex PCR; TCRdb lists only in-frame clones, some missing. This table has under 75,000 clones, over 70% appearing once. Sequenced material: peripheral blood. The origin of the receptors is a human donor in a cohort sampled during active COVID-19. Both conserved end residues are part of each CDR3. Fields, in order: V gene, D gene, J gene, CDR3 length, clone size, CDR3 DNA, CDR3 protein. A D gene is named only where the DNA matches it firmly. Not every row has a clone size; where given, it reads once, few, many or a size class.

TRBV27	.	TRBJ2-3	15	.	TGTGCCAGCAGTTCGCTGATCGGGAGAGTGGATACGCAGTATTTT	CASSSLIGRVDTQYF
TRBV4-3	.	TRBJ2-1	15	.	TGCGCCAGCAGCCAAGAGCGAGCTGATAACAATGAGCAGTTCTTC	CASSQERADNNEQFF
TRBV6-6	.	TRBJ1-2	11	.	TGTGCCAGCAGTACAGGGTATGGCTACACCTTC	CASSTGYGYTF
TRBV10-3	.	TRBJ2-7	11	.	TGTGCCATCAGTCCTAACTACGAGCAGTACTTC	CAISPNYEQYF
TRBV2	TRBD2	TRBJ2-3	15	.	TGTGCCAGCAGTGGATTGAGCGGGAGGTCAGATACGCAGTATTTT	CASSGLSGRSDTQYF
TRBV30	.	TRBJ1-5	13	.	TGTGCCTGGAGTCGAGATAGCAATCAGCCCCAGCATTTT	CAWSRDSNQPQHF
TRBV27	.	TRBJ2-3	16	.	TGTGCCAGCAGTTTTTTCGGGGGTCGGGGCACAGATACGCAGTATTTT	CASSFFGGRGTDTQYF
TRBV5-5	.	TRBJ1-2	14	.	TGTGCCAGCAGCTTGGCGCAGACTAACTATGGCTACACCTTC	CASSLAQTNYGYTF
TRBV7-9	.	TRBJ1-2	15	.	TGTGCCAGCAGCCGCGGATCCGAGTCCTCTTATGGCTACACCTTC	CASSRGSESSYGYTF
TRBV28	TRBD1	TRBJ2-3	14	.	TGTGCCAGCAGTTCTACAGGGGGCACAGATACGCAGTATTTT	CASSSTGGTDTQYF
TRBV7-9	TRBD1	TRBJ1-1	12	.	TGTGCCAGCAGTTCAGGGGGGACTGAAGCTTTCTTT	CASSSGGTEAFF
TRBV7-9	.	TRBJ2-5	16	.	TGTGCCAGCAGCTTACCGGGCCGGACAGTCCAAGAGACCCAGTACTTC	CASSLPGRTVQETQYF
TRBV30	.	TRBJ1-2	16	.	TGTGCCTGCCCCGCTCTGGGGCACCGAGCTAACTATGGCTACACCTTC	CACPALGHRANYGYTF
TRBV25-1	.	TRBJ2-7	14	.	TGTGCCAGCAGTGAAACAGGGACCCTACGAGAGCAGTACTTC	CASSETGTLREQYF
TRBV28	.	TRBJ1-1	16	.	TGTGCCAGCAGTTTCGGTCAGGGGAGGGGCGGCACTGAAGCTTTCTTT	CASSFGQGRGGTEAFF
TRBV7-9	.	TRBJ1-1	14	.	TGTGCCAGCAGCTCCCTAGTAGCTAACACTGAAGCTTTCTTT	CASSSLVANTEAFF
TRBV12-3/TRBV12-4	.	TRBJ2-7	13	.	TGTGCCAGCAGTTTTGGCGGCCCTCAAGAGCAGTACTTC	CASSFGGPQEQYF
TRBV27	TRBD1	TRBJ1-6	15	.	TGTGCCAGCACCACCGGGACAGGGGTAAATTCACCCCTCCACTTT	CASTTGTGVNSPLHF
TRBV28	.	TRBJ1-1	11	.	TGTGCCAGCAGTTTAAACAGGGAGTCTTTCTTT	CASSLNRESFF
TRBV24-1	.	TRBJ1-2	13	few	TGTGCCACCAGTGATAGTGGCAGATATGGCTACACCTTC	CATSDSGRYGYTF
TRBV28	.	TRBJ1-5	12	.	TGTGCCAGCAGTGCTAAGTCAGGGCCCCAGCATTTT	CASSAKSGPQHF
TRBV18	TRBD1	TRBJ2-5	14	few	TGTGCCAGCTCTGTACAGGGGGGACGAGAGACCCAGTACTTC	CASSVQGGRETQYF